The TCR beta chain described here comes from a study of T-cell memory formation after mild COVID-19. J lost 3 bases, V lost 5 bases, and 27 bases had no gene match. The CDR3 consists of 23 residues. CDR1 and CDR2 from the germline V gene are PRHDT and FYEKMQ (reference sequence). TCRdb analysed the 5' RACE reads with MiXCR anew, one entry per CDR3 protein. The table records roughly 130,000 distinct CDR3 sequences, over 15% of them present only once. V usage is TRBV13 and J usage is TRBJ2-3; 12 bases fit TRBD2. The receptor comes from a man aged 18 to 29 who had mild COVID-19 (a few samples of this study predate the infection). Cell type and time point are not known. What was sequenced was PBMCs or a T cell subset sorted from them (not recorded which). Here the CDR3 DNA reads TGTGCCAGCAGCCGTCGGAGTCCGGTTTCGGCCCTTTTCCTAGCGGGGGGGACAGATACGCAGTATTTT. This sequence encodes CASSRRSPVSALFLAGGTDTQYF.